This TCR beta chain originates from a study of CD8+ T cells in alopecia areata. In the study overall: Tofacitinib treatment spanned 6 to 18 months, with 6 months off drug afterward.

Sequencing relied on a cDNA template that was reverse transcribed from extracted RNA. The table came from immunoSEQ multiplex PCR; TCRdb's copy has only in-frame clones and leaves some out. The profile shows hundreds of thousands of clones, 67% of them singletons. Only one count was recorded for this clone. No antigen is known for it. Germline CDR1 and CDR2: GTSNPN and SVGIG (reference sequence). This CDR3 comprises 14 residues. V trimming: 2 bases; J trimming: 4 bases; junction bases outside the gene matches: 3. Researchers took lesional scalp punch biopsies and peripheral blood from people who were alopecia areata patients. Study observations and caveats: Lesional scalp exceeded normal scalp in clonality, especially in alopecia totalis/universalis.

This receptor was identified in a human donor with alopecia areata. The gene calls are TRBV30 and TRBJ1-1, with TRBD1 matching over 11 bases. The source was CD4+ T cells sorted from blood, collected at week 0. The CDR3 spells CAWSPDRGPTEAFF. For the CDR3, the DNA is TGTGCCTGGAGTCCGGACAGGGGGCCCACTGAAGCTTTCTTT.